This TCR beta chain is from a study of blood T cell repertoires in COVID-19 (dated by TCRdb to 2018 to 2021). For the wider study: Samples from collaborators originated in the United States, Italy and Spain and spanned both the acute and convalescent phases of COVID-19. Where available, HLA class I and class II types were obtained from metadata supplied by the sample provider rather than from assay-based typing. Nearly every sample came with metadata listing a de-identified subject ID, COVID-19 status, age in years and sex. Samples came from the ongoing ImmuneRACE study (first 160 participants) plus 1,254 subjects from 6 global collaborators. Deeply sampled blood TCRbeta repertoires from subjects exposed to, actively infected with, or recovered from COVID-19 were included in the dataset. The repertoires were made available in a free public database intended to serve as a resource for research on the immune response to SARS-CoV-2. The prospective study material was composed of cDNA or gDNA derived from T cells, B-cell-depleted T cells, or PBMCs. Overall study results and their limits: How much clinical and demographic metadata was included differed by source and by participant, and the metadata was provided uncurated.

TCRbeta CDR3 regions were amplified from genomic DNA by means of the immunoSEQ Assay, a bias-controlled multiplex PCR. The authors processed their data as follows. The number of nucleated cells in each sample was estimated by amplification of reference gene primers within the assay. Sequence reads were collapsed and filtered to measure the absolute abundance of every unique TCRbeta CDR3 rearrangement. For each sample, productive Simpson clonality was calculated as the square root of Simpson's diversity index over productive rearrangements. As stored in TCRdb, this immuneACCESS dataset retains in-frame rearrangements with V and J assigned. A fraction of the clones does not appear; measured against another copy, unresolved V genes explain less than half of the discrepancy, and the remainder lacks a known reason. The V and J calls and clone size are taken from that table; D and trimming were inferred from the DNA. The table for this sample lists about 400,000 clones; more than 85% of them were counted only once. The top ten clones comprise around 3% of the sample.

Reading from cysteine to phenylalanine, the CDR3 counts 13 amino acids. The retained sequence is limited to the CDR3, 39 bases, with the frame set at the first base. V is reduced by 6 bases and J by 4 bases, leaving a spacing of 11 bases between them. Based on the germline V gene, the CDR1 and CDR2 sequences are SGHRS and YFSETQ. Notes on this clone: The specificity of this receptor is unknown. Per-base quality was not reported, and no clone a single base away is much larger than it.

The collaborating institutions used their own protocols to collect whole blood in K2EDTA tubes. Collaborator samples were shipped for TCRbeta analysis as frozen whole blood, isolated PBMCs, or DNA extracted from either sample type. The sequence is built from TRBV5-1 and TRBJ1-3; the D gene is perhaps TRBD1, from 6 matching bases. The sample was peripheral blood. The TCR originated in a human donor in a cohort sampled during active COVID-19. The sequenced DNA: TGCGCCAGCAATACAGGGTCCGGAAACACCATATATTTT. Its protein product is CASNTGSGNTIYF.